These T cell receptor beta chains were read from a single sample in a study of human T cells and chemical hapten exposure. TCRdb reanalysed the RACE reads using MiXCR and keeps one entry per CDR3 protein. The sample holds about 350,000 distinct CDR3 sequences, about 6% seen once. The sequenced sample was whole blood, obtained in connection with sensitization to the hapten diphenylcyclopropenone (DPC). These receptors originate from a woman aged 18 to 35 with alopecia areata. Some clones in this sample may be carry-over from other donors' samples. The CDR3 runs from the conserved cysteine through the conserved F or W. The D gene is left open where the match is weak. Not all rows give a size; the values are once, few, many and, for expanded clones, a class.

cdr3_aa cdr3_nt d_call j_call v_call clone_size
CASSQTVNSNQPQHF TGTGCCAGCTCCCAGACAGTTAATAGCAATCAGCCCCAGCATTTT - TRBJ1-5 TRBV18 -
CASSIRTQGEAFF TGTGCCAGCAGCATACGGACCCAAGGTGAAGCTTTCTTT - TRBJ1-1 TRBV7-8 many
CASSEEDRESYEQYF TGTGCCAGCAGTGAAGAGGACAGGGAATCCTACGAGCAGTACTTC TRBD1 TRBJ2-7 TRBV6-1 many
CASSPATPGYTF TGTGCCAGCTCACCAGCTACTCCCGGCTACACCTTC - TRBJ1-2 TRBV18 -
CSVPRAAGVTDTQYF TGCAGCGTCCCACGGGCTGCGGGGGTCACAGATACGCAGTATTTT TRBD2 TRBJ2-3 TRBV29-1 -
CSVEKTENTEAFF TGCAGCGTTGAAAAGACAGAGAACACTGAAGCTTTCTTT - TRBJ1-1 TRBV29-1 many
CASSPQGQHNEKLFF TGCGCCAGCAGCCCCCAGGGACAGCATAATGAAAAACTGTTTTTT TRBD1 TRBJ1-4 TRBV5-1 many
CASSYVLGDNEQFF TGTGCCAGCAGTTACGTCCTAGGCGACAATGAGCAGTTCTTC - TRBJ2-1 TRBV6-5 few
CAISTGRYEKLFF TGTGCCATCAGTACCGGGAGATATGAAAAACTGTTTTTT - TRBJ1-4 TRBV10-3 many
CATSDDRATEAFF TGTGCCACCAGTGATGACAGGGCTACTGAAGCTTTCTTT TRBD1 TRBJ1-1 TRBV24-1 many
CASSFRSPFSGNTIYF TGTGCCAGCAGTTTCAGGTCCCCCTTCTCTGGAAACACCATATATTTT - TRBJ1-3 TRBV28 few
CASRRTGHYGYTF TGTGCCAGCAGACGGACAGGGCATTATGGCTACACCTTC TRBD1 TRBJ1-2 TRBV5-5 many
CASSRFATNEKLFF TGTGCCAGCAGCCGTTTTGCAACTAATGAAAAACTGTTTTTT - TRBJ1-4 TRBV14 many
CASSPEPGTNSNQPQHF TGCGCCAGCAGCCCTGAGCCCGGGACAAATAGCAATCAGCCCCAGCATTTT - TRBJ1-5 TRBV4-1 medium-sized
CASSEWNSPLHF TGTGCCAGCAGTGAATGGAATTCACCCCTCCACTTT - TRBJ1-6 TRBV25-1 many
CASSVSRENIQYF TGTGCCAGCAGCGTATCAAGGGAAAACATTCAGTACTTC - TRBJ2-4 TRBV9 -
CASSVRIRSEAFF TGTGCCAGCAGCGTTAGAATTAGGTCTGAAGCTTTCTTT - TRBJ1-1 TRBV7-2 -
CASSSFEKGHTEAFF TGTGCCAGCAGCTCCTTTGAAAAGGGGCACACTGAAGCTTTCTTT - TRBJ1-1 TRBV7-9 few
CASSSRVDTQYF TGTGCCAGCAGTTCCAGGGTAGATACGCAGTATTTT - TRBJ2-3 TRBV12-3/TRBV12-4 many
CSAPPVGGTSKEQFF TGCAGTGCTCCCCCCGTTGGGGGGACAAGTAAGGAGCAGTTCTTC - TRBJ2-1 TRBV20-1 many
CATERGASTDTQYF TGTGCCACAGAGCGGGGGGCTAGCACAGATACGCAGTATTTT TRBD2 TRBJ2-3 TRBV28 many